What follows are 11 T cell receptor beta chains derived from one specimen sequenced in a study of blood T cell repertoires in COVID-19. Assay: immunoSEQ multiplex PCR; the TCRdb copy retains only in-frame clones and omits some. The sample lists about 70,000 clones, 75% to 90% seen once, with about 20% in the top ten. Sequencing was done on a sample of peripheral blood. All receptors derive from a man between 65 and 85 years old who had recovered from COVID-19.

The chain has TRBV28 and TRBJ1-5; D not certain. The CDR3 spans 13 residues. The germline V gene encodes CDR1 MDHEN and CDR2 SYDVKM. V lost 7 bases and J lost 7, with 14 bases in between. The CDR3 sequence is CASTLRSEQPQHF. Here the CDR3 DNA reads TGTGCCAGCACCTTGAGGTCCGAGCAGCCCCAGCATTTT. Supplemented by reference TRBV28 and TRBJ1-5, the full variable domain reads DVKVTQSSRYLVKRTGEKVFLECVQDMDHENMFWYRQDPGLGLRLIYFSYDVKMKEKGDIPEGYSVSREKKERFSLILESASTNQTSMYLCASTLRSEQPQHFGDGTRLSIL.

This rearrangement joins TRBV30 to TRBJ1-4, with TRBD1 matching 7 bases. There are 14 residues in the CDR3. The V gene's germline CDR1 is GTSNPN and CDR2 SVGIG (reference sequence). Losses at the gene ends were 3 bases for V and 8 bases for J; bases not matched to a gene: 9. In DNA form, the CDR3 reads TGTGCCTGGAGCAACAGGGGTTTTCCCGAAAAACTGTTTTTT. Encoded protein: CAWSNRGFPEKLFF.

The chain couples TRBV6-1 to TRBJ2-5; 9 bases are shared with TRBD1. Germline V lookup: CDR1 MNHNS, CDR2 SASEGT. V shed 1 base, J shed 2 bases, and the junction held 8 bases outside the gene matches. CDR3 length: 17 residues. CDR3 sequence reads: CASSEGLSGQGQETQYF. Written as DNA, the CDR3 is TGTGCCAGCAGTGAAGGGTTGTCGGGACAGGGTCAAGAGACCCAGTACTTC.

The chain carries TRBV11-2 and TRBJ1-1; TRBD1 matches 8 bases. J gave up 7 bases and V 4 bases, and 11 bases lay outside the gene matches. The germline CDR1 and CDR2 sequences are SGHAT and FQNNGV. The CDR3 runs to 15 residues. The CDR3 DNA sequence: TGTGCCAGCAGCTCCCTCCGGACAGGGCAGGATGAAGCTTTCTTT. Translated, it gives CASSSLRTGQDEAFF.

The chain carries TRBV10-1 and TRBJ2-2, with a weak D call TRBD1 (7 bases). CDR3 length equals 18 residues. V was shortened by 4 bases and J by 3 bases, with 21 bases between the two germline ends. Germline lookup yields CDR1 WNHNN and CDR2 SYGVQD (reference sequence). The CDR3 bases are TGCGCCAGCAGTGGCGGGACAGACCACCATTGGGACACCGGGGAGCTGTTTTTT. Translating gives CASSGGTDHHWDTGELFF.

The J gene is TRBJ2-5, the V gene TRBV2; TRBD1 aligns across 10 bases. The CDR3 totals 13 residues. J lost 6 bases, V lost 4 bases, and 2 bases had no gene match. Germline CDR1 SNHLY, CDR2 FYNNEI. This chain's CDR3 is CASSGDRGKTQYF. The CDR3 coding sequence is TGTGCCAGCAGTGGGGACAGGGGAAAGACCCAGTACTTC.

The rearrangement links TRBV19 to TRBJ2-2; 14 positions match TRBD2. CDR3 length: 21 amino acids. Per germline, CDR1 LNHDA and CDR2 SQIVND (reference sequence). V dropped 2 bases and J dropped 4; count of bases not matched to a gene: 15. CDR3 sequence: CASSIRLVRLAGGPGTGELFF. CDR3 nucleotides: TGTGCCAGTAGTATACGATTAGTGAGACTAGCGGGGGGGCCCGGCACCGGGGAGCTGTTTTTT.

The V call is TRBV24-1, the J call TRBJ2-5, with D possibly TRBD2 on 6 matching bases. CDR3 size: 13 residues. Germline lookup yields CDR1 KGHDR and CDR2 SFDVKD. The V gene lost 4 bases and the J gene lost 4 bases, with 9 bases spanning the gap. CDR3 nucleotide sequence: TGTGCCACCAGTGACTGGGGAGGAGAGACCCAGTACTTC. Protein product: CATSDWGGETQYF.

DNA for the CDR3: TGCGCCAGCAGTGAGCGGGTAGCCTACGAGCAGTACTTC. It translates to CASSERVAYEQYF. The chain is built from TRBV10-2 and TRBJ2-7; D is unresolved. Germline V gene sequence: CDR1 WSHSY, CDR2 SAAADI. Trimming stripped 2 bases from V and 2 bases from J, with 7 bases between. The length of the CDR3 is 13 residues.

About this clone: Relative to the germline gene, one junction end is altered; a read error may explain this. The V gene is TRBV3-1 (or the pseudogene TRBV3-2), the J gene TRBJ2-5; TRBD2 matches at 8 bases. CDR1 and CDR2 from the germline V gene are LGHDT and YNNKEL (reference sequence). The CDR3 length is 16 residues. The CDR3 spells CASSLRQRGNQETQYF. As DNA, the CDR3 is TGTGCCAGCAGTCTTCGTCAGCGGGGGAACCAGGAGACCCAGTACTTC.

The rearrangement uses TRBV5-8 and TRBJ2-2; TRBD2 matches at 13 bases. CDR1 and CDR2 from the germline V gene are SGHTS and YDEGEE. Unmatched junction bases numbered 5, after V lost 0 bases and J lost 6 bases. The CDR3 loop spans 17 amino acids. CDR3 DNA: TGTGCCAGCAGCTTGGGCTCGGGACTAGCGGGATCCGGGGAGCTGTTTTTT. It encodes CASSLGSGLAGSGELFF.